This entry lists 21 T cell receptor beta chains sequenced from one sample in a study of a mutant IDH1 vaccine in newly diagnosed glioma. The repertoire was sequenced with immunoSEQ multiplex PCR; TCRdb's copy has only in-frame clones and lacks some. The sample consists of about 50,000 clones, around 84% of them appearing once. Time point: week 35, safety follow-up. Every vaccine dose comprised 300 ug of mutant IDH1 20-mer peptide plus topical imiquimod. No antigens are known for them. The source material was PBMCs, sampled from a glioma patient whose treatment included an IDH1 peptide vaccine. These receptor sequences come from a woman aged 18-29 years with glioma.

The rearrangement links TRBV20-1 to TRBJ2-7, with 8 bases matching TRBD2. Germline trimming cut 6 bases from V and 3 bases from J; bases unmatched to any gene: 1. Germline V gene data show CDR1 as DFQATT and CDR2 as SNEGSKA (reference sequence). The CDR3 sequence is 11 residues long. CDR3 DNA sequence: TGCAGTGCCGCGGGGGGCTACGAGCAGTACTTC. Its protein product is CSAAGGYEQYF.

The genes are TRBV15 and TRBJ1-1, with D unclear. From germline, CDR1 is LNHNV and CDR2 YYDKDF (reference sequence). Trimming left V 3 bases short and J 1 base short, with 24 bases between. The CDR3 contains 19 residues. CDR3 DNA sequence: TGTGCCACCAGCAGGTCTCCGGGCCGACTCACGCGCGCGAACACTGAAGCTTTCTTT. It encodes CATSRSPGRLTRANTEAFF.

V is TRBV5-1 and J is TRBJ2-5, with 12 nucleotides matching TRBD2. The CDR3 runs 16 residues. J gave up 5 bases and V 2 bases, and 7 bases lay outside the gene matches. Germline CDR1 SGHRS, CDR2 YFSETQ. Here the CDR3 reads CASSLLTSGSDETQYF. CDR3 coding DNA: TGCGCCAGCAGCTTATTGACTAGCGGGAGTGACGAGACCCAGTACTTC.

The chain employs TRBV6-6 and TRBJ2-7, with 9 nucleotides matching TRBD1. Germline V CDR1 and CDR2: MNHNY, SVGAGI (reference sequence). The ends lost 5 bases at V and 3 bases at J; junction bases unmatched: 8. There are 15 residues in the CDR3. The CDR3: CASSRDRVGHYEQYF. The DNA for the CDR3 is TGTGCCAGCAGTAGGGACAGGGTCGGACACTACGAGCAGTACTTC.

This chain links TRBV29-1 with TRBJ2-1; D not resolved. This CDR3 has 13 residues. Germline CDR1 and CDR2: SQVTM and ANQGSEA. Trimming pared 4 bases from V and 6 bases from J, leaving 13 bases between. The CDR3 DNA reads as TGCAGCGTTGCCCAGCTCTTTGGCAATGAGCAGTTCTTC. Its protein is CSVAQLFGNEQFF.

The V gene is TRBV6-5, the J gene TRBJ2-7, with 9 nucleotides matching TRBD1. The V gene end was trimmed by 8 bases and the J gene end by 1 base; junction bases not matched to a gene: 9. From germline, CDR1 is MNHEY and CDR2 SVGAGI. The CDR3 has 15 amino acids. Written as DNA, the CDR3 is TGTGCCAGCGGAGTGGGACAGGGAGTATCCTACGAGCAGTACTTC. This sequence encodes CASGVGQGVSYEQYF.

Here the CDR3 reads CASSLVGPLDNQPQHF. In DNA, the CDR3 is TGTGCCAGCAGCTTAGTTGGGCCCCTGGACAATCAGCCCCAGCATTTT. The genes are TRBV7-9 and TRBJ1-5; D not certain. The CDR3 totals 16 residues. V dropped 1 base and J dropped 3 bases, with 13 bases sitting between them. Germline V gives CDR1 SEHNR, CDR2 FQNEAQ (reference sequence).

This chain connects TRBV4-1 to TRBJ1-1, with 9 nucleotides matching TRBD1. Germline CDR1 and CDR2: MGHRA and YSYEKL. The J segment lost 3 bases and the V segment lost 2 bases, leaving 16 bases of the junction unmatched. The CDR3 has 19 amino acids. CDR3 in amino acids: CASSQHTGGKTPLDTEAFF. DNA of the CDR3: TGCGCCAGCAGCCAACATACAGGGGGCAAGACACCTCTGGACACTGAAGCTTTCTTT.

The chain links TRBV2 to TRBJ1-2, with no clear D. Germline V CDR1 and CDR2: SNHLY, FYNNEI. This CDR3 comprises 10 residues. Trimming left V 4 bases short and J 10 bases short, with 7 bases between. CDR3 DNA sequence: TGTGCCAGCAGTGGTCGAGCCTACACCTTC. It encodes CASSGRAYTF.

The chain recombines TRBV19 with TRBJ2-5, with a tentative D call TRBD1 (5 bases). V was pared by 3 bases and J by 4 bases, with 15 bases between. Looked up from germline, CDR1 is LNHDA and CDR2 is SQIVND (reference sequence). This CDR3 has 15 amino acids. The CDR3 is CASSMQGRERETQYF. The CDR3 bases are TGTGCCAGTAGTATGCAGGGCCGTGAAAGAGAGACCCAGTACTTC.

The chain has TRBV11-2 and TRBJ1-1; 7 bases are shared with TRBD1. Germline-derived CDR1 and CDR2 are SGHAT and FQNNGV. Trimming at V came to 5 bases and at J to 0 bases, leaving 15 bases not matched to a gene. The CDR3 is 18 amino acids. The CDR3 loop reads CASSAFLGGTVMNTEAFF. DNA of the CDR3: TGTGCCAGCAGCGCCTTTTTGGGAGGGACAGTGATGAACACTGAAGCTTTCTTT.

This clone was observed a single time. The rearrangement links TRBV6-4 to TRBJ2-2; D assignment may be TRBD1 or TRBD2 (5 bases each). V was clipped by 6 bases and J by 5 bases, with 13 bases between them. Germline CDR1 MRHNA, CDR2 SNTAGT. The CDR3 covers 14 residues. The DNA of the CDR3 is TGTGCCAGCAGAGGGACCCTGGAGACCGGGGAGCTGTTTTTT. Translated, it gives CASRGTLETGELFF.

V usage is TRBV25-1 and J usage is TRBJ1-1; D is unclear. The germline CDR1 and CDR2 sequences are MGHDK and SYGVNS. Trimming took off 1 base at V and 1 base at J, with 10 bases between the two ends. The CDR3 length is 15 residues. DNA for the CDR3: TGTGCCAGCAGTGAATCGTACGGAAGGAACACTGAAGCTTTCTTT. This gives the protein CASSESYGRNTEAFF. The complete variable domain, with remaining parts taken from reference TRBV25-1 and TRBJ1-1, reads EADIYQTPRYLVIGTGKKITLECSQTMGHDKMYWYQQDPGMELHLIHYSYGVNSTEKGDLSSESTVSRIRTEHFPLTLESARPSHTSQYLCASSESYGRNTEAFFGQGTRLTVV.

The V and J genes are TRBV19 and TRBJ2-1, with 7 bases that match TRBD2. The CDR3 is 15 amino acids. After removal of 3 bases from V and 2 bases from J, the junction contained 4 bases not matched to a gene. The germline V gene encodes CDR1 LNHDA and CDR2 SQIVND (reference sequence). The CDR3 DNA is TGTGCCAGTAGTATGACTAGCAGGGCCTACAATGAGCAGTTCTTC. Translation: CASSMTSRAYNEQFF.

The chain is built from TRBV10-2 and TRBJ2-5, with D hard to call. Trimming pared 3 bases from V and 8 bases from J, leaving 19 bases between. This CDR3 contains 15 residues. Looked up from germline, CDR1 is WSHSY and CDR2 is SAAADI. CDR3 coding DNA: TGCGCCAGCAGTGATCGGCACCACCGAGGTCATACCCAGTACTTC. The encoded protein is CASSDRHHRGHTQYF.

This clone was seen only once. In DNA, the CDR3 is TGTGCCAGCAGCAGTACAGGGTACGGTTCACCCCTCCACTTT. It specifies CASSSTGYGSPLHF. The chain has TRBV5-6 and TRBJ1-6, with D perhaps TRBD1 (6 bases). With 4 bases removed from V and 9 bases from J, the gap between germline ends came to 14 bases. Germline CDR1 reads SGHDT; CDR2 reads YYEEEE. The CDR3 length is 14 residues.

The V and J genes are TRBV5-1 and TRBJ2-5; the match to TRBD2 covers 10 bases. This CDR3 spans 15 amino acids. Germline lookup yields CDR1 SGHRS and CDR2 YFSETQ. Unmatched junction bases numbered 8, after V lost 8 bases and J lost 1 base. CDR3 nucleotide sequence: TGCGCCAGAAAGGAACGACTAGCGGGCCAAGAGACCCAGTACTTC. It is translated as CARKERLAGQETQYF.

This rearrangement joins TRBV5-1 to TRBJ1-5; 7 positions match TRBD1. Trimming removed 2 bases from V and 0 bases from J; junction bases left unmatched: 8. Germline CDR1 SGHRS, CDR2 YFSETQ. The CDR3 totals 17 residues. The CDR3 is CASSFTAGGSSNQPQHF. The CDR3, as DNA: TGCGCCAGCAGCTTTACAGCAGGGGGATCTAGCAATCAGCCCCAGCATTTT.

The J gene is TRBJ1-1, the V gene TRBV6-5, with D unresolved. Trimming pared 8 bases from V and 3 bases from J, leaving 13 bases between. The germline CDR1 and CDR2 sequences are MNHEY and SVGAGI. The CDR3 spans 13 residues. The chain's CDR3 is CASQKSIYTEAFF. The CDR3 nucleotides are TGTGCCAGCCAAAAGTCAATATACACTGAAGCTTTCTTT.

The chain links TRBV10-3 to TRBJ2-1; 12 nucleotides agree with TRBD2. J was trimmed by 4 bases and V by 5 bases; bases with no gene match: 3. Germline loops: CDR1 ENHRY, CDR2 SYGVKD. The CDR3 sequence is 15 residues long. The CDR3 reads CAISFTSGGYNEQFF. CDR3 coding DNA: TGTGCCATCAGTTTTACTAGCGGGGGGTACAATGAGCAGTTCTTC.

The V call is TRBV15, the J call TRBJ2-7; TRBD1 agrees at 9 bases. V shed 5 bases, J shed 7 bases, and the junction held 6 bases outside the gene matches. The germline V gene has CDR1 LNHNV and CDR2 YYDKDF (reference sequence). The CDR3 has 13 residues. CDR3 nucleotide sequence: TGTGCCACCAGCGGGACAGGGTCCTTTGAGCAGTACTTC. It specifies CATSGTGSFEQYF.